The rows below give T cell receptor beta chains drawn from one sample of a study of T cell responses to AZD1222 COVID-19 vaccine. Repertoires were generated with immunoSEQ multiplex PCR, while TCRdb's copy carries only in-frame clones and drops some. The data hold 150,000 to 200,000 clones, with 85% to 95% observed a single time. Specimen: peripheral blood, collected on day 0 of AZD1222 vaccination. These receptors originate from an adult in good health. The CDR3 runs from the conserved cysteine through the conserved F or W. A D gene is named only where the DNA matches it firmly. Clone size is given for some rows only: seen once, a few or many times, or a class if the clone is expanded.

CDR3: CAGSHEQYF; DNA: TGTGCCGGTTCCCACGAGCAGTACTTC; size: few; V: TRBV21-1; J: TRBJ2-7; D: .; length: 9
CDR3: CASSTQGNYGYTF; DNA: TGCGCCAGCAGCACACAGGGGAACTATGGCTACACCTTC; size: .; V: TRBV5-1; J: TRBJ1-2; D: TRBD1; length: 13
CDR3: CASSSMLAGNTGELFF; DNA: TGTGCCAGCAGCTCAATGCTAGCGGGGAACACCGGGGAGCTGTTTTTT; size: .; V: TRBV7-2; J: TRBJ2-2; D: TRBD2; length: 16
CDR3: CASSLARVQPQHF; DNA: TGTGCCAGCAGCTTAGCCAGGGTTCAGCCCCAGCATTTT; size: .; V: TRBV7-2; J: TRBJ1-5; D: .; length: 13
CDR3: CASRTSGDYNEQFF; DNA: TGTGCCTCGCGGACTAGCGGGGATTACAATGAGCAGTTCTTC; size: .; V: TRBV10-3; J: TRBJ2-1; D: TRBD2; length: 14
CDR3: CASSQDPGTSLSKNIQYF; DNA: TGTGCCAGCAGCCAAGATCCCGGGACTAGTTTATCCAAAAACATTCAGTACTTC; size: .; V: TRBV4-2; J: TRBJ2-4; D: TRBD2; length: 18
CDR3: CASSLSRDRRTNTGELFF; DNA: TGTGCCAGCAGCTTATCCCGGGACAGGAGAACGAACACCGGGGAGCTGTTTTTT; size: .; V: TRBV7-8; J: TRBJ2-2; D: TRBD1; length: 18
CDR3: CASSMGTGELFF; DNA: TGTGCCAGCAGCATGGGAACCGGGGAGCTGTTTTTT; size: .; V: TRBV7-3; J: TRBJ2-2; D: .; length: 12
CDR3: CASSPGYKAWNTEAFF; DNA: TGTGCCAGCTCACCAGGTTATAAGGCTTGGAACACTGAAGCTTTCTTT; size: .; V: TRBV18; J: TRBJ1-1; D: .; length: 16
CDR3: CASSLMAGGGLVFF; DNA: TGTGCCAGCAGTTTAATGGCAGGGGGGGGCTTAGTGTTTTTT; size: .; V: TRBV28; J: TRBJ1-4; D: TRBD1; length: 14
CDR3: CASSYLGRGEQFF; DNA: TGTGCCAGCAGTTACTTAGGGCGCGGTGAGCAGTTCTTC; size: .; V: TRBV6-2/TRBV6-3; J: TRBJ2-1; D: .; length: 13
CDR3: CASSLLYSYEQYF; DNA: TGTGCCAGCAGCTTACTCTATTCCTACGAGCAGTACTTC; size: .; V: TRBV7-9; J: TRBJ2-7; D: .; length: 13
CDR3: CASSQESQRITF; DNA: TGTGCCAGCAGCCAAGAAAGTCAGAGGATCACCTTC; size: .; V: TRBV14; J: TRBJ1-2; D: .; length: 12
CDR3: CASSYPGGRRNEQFF; DNA: TGTGCCAGCAGCTACCCAGGGGGCAGGAGAAATGAGCAGTTCTTC; size: .; V: TRBV5-4; J: TRBJ2-1; D: TRBD1; length: 15
CDR3: CASSSQGSSYEQYF; DNA: TGTGCCAGCAGCTCCCAGGGGAGCTCCTACGAGCAGTACTTC; size: .; V: TRBV5-4; J: TRBJ2-7; D: .; length: 14
CDR3: CASSPTGNYGYTF; DNA: TGTGCCAGCAGCCCGACAGGGAACTATGGCTACACCTTC; size: .; V: TRBV12-3/TRBV12-4; J: TRBJ1-2; D: TRBD1; length: 13
CDR3: CASSPTGGDSPLHF; DNA: TGTGCCAGCAGCCCTACAGGGGGTGATTCACCCCTCCACTTT; size: .; V: TRBV9; J: TRBJ1-6; D: TRBD1; length: 14
CDR3: CASSSRNNEQFF; DNA: TGTGCCAGCAGCAGCAGGAACAATGAGCAGTTCTTC; size: .; V: TRBV6-1; J: TRBJ2-1; D: .; length: 12
CDR3: CSVDGGNIQYF; DNA: TGCAGCGTTGACGGTGGAAACATTCAGTACTTC; size: .; V: TRBV29-1; J: TRBJ2-4; D: .; length: 11
CDR3: CASSFNLIQGETQYF; DNA: TGTGCCAGCAGCTTCAATCTTATACAGGGCGAGACCCAGTACTTC; size: .; V: TRBV7-8; J: TRBJ2-5; D: .; length: 15
CDR3: CSASVDTMNTEAFF; DNA: TGCAGTGCTAGTGTGGATACTATGAACACTGAAGCTTTCTTT; size: .; V: TRBV20-1; J: TRBJ1-1; D: .; length: 14
CDR3: CASSLSYRGKLFF; DNA: TGTGCCAGCAGTTTATCATACAGGGGAAAACTGTTTTTT; size: .; V: TRBV27; J: TRBJ1-4; D: TRBD1; length: 13
CDR3: CASSLRDSSGTEAFF; DNA: TGCGCCAGCAGCCTCAGGGACAGTTCGGGCACTGAAGCTTTCTTT; size: .; V: TRBV4-1; J: TRBJ1-1; D: TRBD1; length: 15
CDR3: CASSYTTGGLNSPLHF; DNA: TGTGCCAGCAGTTACACGACAGGGGGCCTCAATTCACCCCTCCACTTT; size: .; V: TRBV6-5; J: TRBJ1-6; D: TRBD1; length: 16
CDR3: CASSRGASVAYNEQFF; DNA: TGTGCCAGCTCACGAGGAGCTAGCGTCGCCTACAATGAGCAGTTCTTC; size: .; V: TRBV18; J: TRBJ2-1; D: .; length: 16
CDR3: CASKAPGDYGYTF; DNA: TGTGCCAGCAAGGCGCCGGGGGACTATGGCTACACCTTC; size: .; V: TRBV6-5; J: TRBJ1-2; D: .; length: 13
CDR3: CASRGGAYEQYF; DNA: TGTGCCAGCAGGGGGGGTGCCTACGAGCAGTACTTC; size: .; V: TRBV7-2; J: TRBJ2-7; D: .; length: 12
CDR3: CASSYSRGDGGELFF; DNA: TGTGCCAGCAGTTACTCGAGGGGGGACGGCGGGGAGCTGTTTTTT; size: .; V: TRBV6-2/TRBV6-3; J: TRBJ2-2; D: .; length: 15
CDR3: CAWTRQGAGNTIYF; DNA: TGTGCCTGGACTAGACAGGGGGCTGGAAACACCATATATTTT; size: .; V: TRBV30; J: TRBJ1-3; D: TRBD1; length: 14
CDR3: CASSYSGRRVTEAFF; DNA: TGTGCCAGCAGTTACTCGGGCAGAAGGGTCACTGAAGCTTTCTTT; size: .; V: TRBV6-2/TRBV6-3; J: TRBJ1-1; D: .; length: 15
CDR3: CATSRDSGTPHNQPQHF; DNA: TGTGCCACCAGCAGAGATTCAGGTACCCCCCACAATCAGCCCCAGCATTTT; size: .; V: TRBV15; J: TRBJ1-5; D: .; length: 17
CDR3: CASSQPRNPYGPYNSPLHF; DNA: TGTGCCAGCAGCCAACCTCGGAATCCCTACGGCCCCTATAATTCACCCCTCCACTTT; size: .; V: TRBV14; J: TRBJ1-6; D: .; length: 19
CDR3: CAISRQGQNTEAFF; DNA: TGTGCCATCAGTCGACAGGGACAGAACACTGAAGCTTTCTTT; size: .; V: TRBV10-3; J: TRBJ1-1; D: TRBD1; length: 14
CDR3: CASSLFGTSSNQPQHF; DNA: TGTGCCAGCAGCTTATTCGGGACGAGTAGCAATCAGCCCCAGCATTTT; size: .; V: TRBV7-2; J: TRBJ1-5; D: .; length: 16
CDR3: CAISESVGDREKNIQYF; DNA: TGTGCCATCAGTGAGTCAGTGGGGGACAGGGAGAAAAACATTCAGTACTTC; size: .; V: TRBV10-3; J: TRBJ2-4; D: TRBD1; length: 17
CDR3: CASSFRGPGELFF; DNA: TGTGCCAGCAGCTTTCGGGGGCCCGGGGAGCTGTTTTTT; size: .; V: TRBV7-3; J: TRBJ2-2; D: .; length: 13
CDR3: CASSIQGLHTYEQYF; DNA: TGTGCCAGTAGTATCCAGGGTCTACATACCTACGAGCAGTACTTC; size: .; V: TRBV19; J: TRBJ2-7; D: .; length: 15
CDR3: CASSGPGTAGEKLFF; DNA: TGTGCCAGCAGTGGGCCGGGGACAGCGGGGGAAAAACTGTTTTTT; size: .; V: TRBV2; J: TRBJ1-4; D: TRBD1; length: 15
CDR3: CAWATGYRVGKLFF; DNA: TGTGCCTGGGCCACAGGGTATCGGGTCGGAAAACTGTTTTTT; size: .; V: TRBV30; J: TRBJ1-4; D: .; length: 14
CDR3: CASIDRGQDTQYF; DNA: TGTGCCAGCATCGACAGGGGGCAAGATACGCAGTATTTT; size: .; V: TRBV12-3/TRBV12-4; J: TRBJ2-3; D: TRBD1; length: 13
CDR3: CASSKDPLGGGETQYF; DNA: TGCGCCAGCAGCAAAGACCCCCTTGGGGGCGGGGAGACCCAGTACTTC; size: .; V: TRBV5-1; J: TRBJ2-5; D: .; length: 16
CDR3: CASSAGQNYEKLFF; DNA: TGTGCCAGCAGTGCGGGGCAGAATTATGAAAAACTGTTTTTT; size: .; V: TRBV2; J: TRBJ1-4; D: .; length: 14
CDR3: CASSEVISISYTF; DNA: TGTGCCAGCAGTGAAGTGATCAGTATAAGCTACACCTTC; size: .; V: TRBV6-1; J: TRBJ1-2; D: .; length: 13
CDR3: CASRTGTGTYEQYF; DNA: TGTGCCAGCAGGACCGGGACCGGGACCTACGAGCAGTACTTC; size: .; V: TRBV2; J: TRBJ2-7; D: .; length: 14
CDR3: CASSLAVRTGKGYTF; DNA: TGTGCCAGCAGCTTGGCGGTCCGGACAGGGAAGGGCTACACCTTC; size: .; V: TRBV5-6; J: TRBJ1-2; D: TRBD1; length: 15
CDR3: CASSHGGSSPLNYGYTF; DNA: TGTGCCAGCAGCCATGGAGGGTCCTCTCCTCTTAACTATGGCTACACCTTC; size: .; V: TRBV3-1/TRBV3-2; J: TRBJ1-2; D: .; length: 17
CDR3: CASSKDGNSGNTIYF; DNA: TGCGCCAGCAGTAAGGACGGAAACTCTGGAAACACCATATATTTT; size: .; V: TRBV10-1; J: TRBJ1-3; D: .; length: 15
CDR3: CASSSGTPGQETQYF; DNA: TGTGCCAGCAGTTCCGGGACACCGGGTCAAGAGACCCAGTACTTC; size: .; V: TRBV27; J: TRBJ2-5; D: .; length: 15
CDR3: CASSLWTSEAFF; DNA: TGTGCCAGCAGCTTATGGACGAGTGAAGCTTTCTTT; size: .; V: TRBV7-9; J: TRBJ1-1; D: .; length: 12
CDR3: CASSPLWVGYTF; DNA: TGTGCCAGCAGTCCCCTTTGGGTCGGCTACACCTTC; size: .; V: TRBV28; J: TRBJ1-2; D: .; length: 12
CDR3: CASSLGYALDEQFF; DNA: TGCGCCAGCAGCTTGGGGTACGCCCTCGATGAGCAGTTCTTC; size: .; V: TRBV5-1; J: TRBJ2-1; D: .; length: 14
CDR3: CASRSGQGYEQYF; DNA: TGTGCCAGTAGATCGGGACAGGGCTACGAGCAGTACTTC; size: .; V: TRBV19; J: TRBJ2-7; D: TRBD1; length: 13
CDR3: CASSGLGTDNSPLHF; DNA: TGTGCCAGCAGCGGCCTTGGGACAGATAATTCACCCCTCCACTTT; size: .; V: TRBV6-1; J: TRBJ1-6; D: TRBD1; length: 15
CDR3: CASSRSWGGNTEAFF; DNA: TGCGCCAGCAGCAGGTCCTGGGGGGGAAACACTGAAGCTTTCTTT; size: .; V: TRBV5-1; J: TRBJ1-1; D: .; length: 15
CDR3: CASRPGQVTNYGYTF; DNA: TGTGCCAGTAGGCCTGGACAGGTTACTAACTATGGCTACACCTTC; size: .; V: TRBV19; J: TRBJ1-2; D: TRBD1; length: 15
CDR3: CASSSAGTQETQYF; DNA: TGCGCCAGCAGCTCTGCGGGGACTCAAGAGACCCAGTACTTC; size: .; V: TRBV5-1; J: TRBJ2-5; D: .; length: 14
CDR3: CASSGRTSGGGEQFF; DNA: TGTGCCAGCAGCGGCCGGACTAGCGGGGGAGGTGAGCAGTTCTTC; size: .; V: TRBV9; J: TRBJ2-1; D: TRBD2; length: 15
CDR3: CATSRASGGELFF; DNA: TGTGCCACCAGCAGAGCCTCGGGCGGGGAGCTGTTTTTT; size: .; V: TRBV15; J: TRBJ2-2; D: .; length: 13
CDR3: CASSLEGQGPTGELFF; DNA: TGCGCCAGCAGCTTGGAGGGCCAGGGTCCAACCGGGGAGCTGTTTTTT; size: .; V: TRBV5-1; J: TRBJ2-2; D: .; length: 16
CDR3: CASSRGTEGGYEQYF; DNA: TGTGCCAGCAGCCGCGGGACAGAAGGAGGCTACGAGCAGTACTTC; size: .; V: TRBV7-9; J: TRBJ2-7; D: .; length: 15